This paragraph reports one TCR beta chain. This sample is part of a study of blood T cell repertoires in COVID-19. Using immunoSEQ multiplex PCR, the repertoire was profiled, and TCRdb retains in-frame clones only, with some absent. In the table there are about 69,000 clones, 70% to 85% of which are singletons. The TCR was taken from a man between 50 and 59 years old with COVID-19, enrolled during active disease. The specimen sequenced was peripheral blood.

CDR3 sequence (DNA): TGTGCCACACTCCCTCGGAGTACCACGGACACCATATATTTT. It yields the protein CATLPRSTTDTIYF. The chain combines TRBV6-5 with TRBJ1-3; D uncertain. The V gene lost 10 bases and the J gene lost 8 bases, with 21 bases spanning the gap. This CDR3 comprises 14 residues. Germline CDR1 MNHEY, CDR2 SVGAGI.